Listed here are 27 T cell receptor beta chains from one sample, sequenced in a study. Via MiXCR, TCRdb re-called the 5' RACE reads, giving one row per CDR3 protein. The profile shows roughly 10,000 distinct CDR3 sequences, approximately 14% of them singletons. Cells sorted as Tregs were CD4+, CD25+ and CD127-/low. The sample taken for sequencing was Tregs sorted from blood. The receptors originated from a female donor with breast cancer.

This clonotype was found a few times. A read error is possible here, since a much larger clone lies one base away. Because it lacks the conserved phenylalanine or tryptophan at the end, this CDR3 is likely a read error. The genes are TRBV5-5 and TRBJ1-1; D remains ambiguous. This CDR3 contains 11 residues. Per germline, CDR1 SGHKS and CDR2 YYEKEE (reference sequence). The V end was cut by 4 bases, the J end by 2 bases, with 3 bases between. The CDR3 DNA reads TGTGCCAGCAGCATTAACACTGAAGCTTTCGTT. Its translation is CASSINTEAFV.

By proportion, this clonotype is medium-sized. The rearrangement joins TRBV5-1 to TRBJ2-7; D may match TRBD1 or TRBD2 (5 bases each). This CDR3 spans 14 amino acids. Germline V gene lookup returns CDR1 SGHRS and CDR2 YFSETQ. The V end was cut by 6 bases, the J end by 0 bases, with 13 bases between. The CDR3 is CASMVGPSSYEQYF. The CDR3 DNA follows: TGCGCCAGCATGGTGGGACCCAGCTCCTACGAGCAGTACTTC.

This clonotype came up many times. The V call is TRBV10-3, the J call TRBJ2-1, with 10 bases that match TRBD1. The V segment lost 6 bases and the J segment 2 bases; nucleotides outside the gene matches: 4. Germline-derived CDR1 and CDR2 are ENHRY and SYGVKD. This CDR3 contains 15 residues. CDR3 loop: CAIRPGTGAYNEQFF. The CDR3 coding sequence is TGTGCCATCAGACCCGGGACAGGGGCCTACAATGAGCAGTTCTTC.

This clonotype came up many times. The chain couples TRBV7-6 to TRBJ2-7; D perhaps matches TRBD2 (6 bases). Trimming shortened V by 4 bases and J by 1 base, and 11 bases separated the two germline ends. Per germline, CDR1 SGHVS and CDR2 FNYEAQ. The CDR3 totals 14 residues. CDR3 protein: CASSSPGGSYEQYF. CDR3 nucleotide sequence: TGTGCCAGCAGCTCGCCCGGGGGTTCCTACGAGCAGTACTTC.

This clonotype was counted many times. This chain connects TRBV4-1 to TRBJ1-1; no reliable D call. Germline values: CDR1 MGHRA, CDR2 YSYEKL. V dropped 1 base and J dropped 8 bases, with 14 bases sitting between them. The CDR3 is made up of 14 amino acids. This chain's CDR3 is CASSQVAAIREAFF. The CDR3 bases are TGCGCCAGCAGCCAAGTAGCGGCGATTAGAGAAGCTTTCTTT.

This clonotype is judged medium-sized. A junction end diverges from the germline sequence, so it may reflect a read error. The rearrangement joins TRBV4-1 to TRBJ2-6; the D is unclear. The CDR3 extends over 17 amino acids. Germline V lookup: CDR1 MGHRA, CDR2 YSYEKL. The CDR3 sequence is CANSQVNSRARANVLTF. The CDR3 region has the DNA TGCGCCAACAGCCAAGTGAATTCCCGCGCGCGGGCCAACGTCCTGACTTTC.

This clonotype was observed a handful of times. This may stem from a read error, because a much larger clone lies one nucleotide away. V is TRBV28 and J is TRBJ2-4; D unresolved. CDR3 length equals 16 residues. Looked up from germline, CDR1 is MDHEN and CDR2 is SYDVKM. As DNA, the CDR3 is TGTGCCAGCAGCGGAGCTCGACTGGTAGCCAAAAACACTCAGTACTTC. Amino acids: CASSGARLVAKNTQYF.

This clonotype rates as medium-sized. The junction differs from germline at one of its ends, possibly a read error. This chain uses TRBV6-2 or TRBV6-3 with TRBJ1-3; a weak D match, TRBD1 (5 bases). This CDR3 comprises 13 residues. CDR1 and CDR2 (germline): MNHEY, SVGEGT. The CDR3 coding sequence is TGTGCCAGCAGCCAACCTGGGACCCCCACTACGGATTTT. Residues: CASSQPGTPTTDF.

Concerning this clonotype itself: Just one base apart from a much larger clone, this may be a read error. The chain uses TRBV19 and TRBJ1-1; D uncertain. Per the germline V gene, CDR1 is LNHDA and CDR2 is SQIVND (reference sequence). The germline V and J ends were trimmed by 4 bases and 1 base, with 7 bases remaining between them. There are 13 residues in the CDR3. CDR3: CASSTAGNTEAFF. The CDR3, as DNA: TGTGCCAGTAGTACCGCGGGGAACACTGAAGCTTTCTTT.

By sample fraction, this clonotype is medium-sized. The chain employs TRBV10-3 and TRBJ2-5; 7 bases map to TRBD2. The CDR3 has 11 residues. Unmatched junction bases numbered 4, after V lost 10 bases and J lost 5 bases. CDR1 is ENHRY and CDR2 is SYGVKD in the germline V gene. CDR3 sequence (DNA): TGTGCCACCCGGGAGGAGGAGACCCAGTACTTC. As protein: CATREEETQYF.

Sample share makes this clonotype medium-sized. This rearrangement joins TRBV5-1 to TRBJ1-1, with TRBD1 identical over 8 bases. The V segment lost 3 bases and the J segment 1 base; nucleotides outside the gene matches: 5. Germline V lookup: CDR1 SGHRS, CDR2 YFSETQ. The length of the CDR3 is 15 residues. The CDR3 DNA is TGCGCCAGCAGCTGGACAGGGCGCTCGAACACTGAAGCTTTCTTT. Residues: CASSWTGRSNTEAFF.

This clonotype was seen more than once but under ten times. This may stem from a read error, because a much larger clone lies one nucleotide away. V gene TRBV29-1 combines with J gene TRBJ2-2; D is perhaps TRBD2 (5 bases). The germline gives CDR1 SQVTM, CDR2 ANQGSEA. The CDR3 has 12 residues. CDR3 sequence (DNA): TGCAGCGGGCTCTCCTACACCGGGGAGCTGTGTTTT. Amino acids: CSGLSYTGELCF.

This clonotype is medium-sized. The chain joins TRBV6-6 to TRBJ1-3; TRBD1 might be the D (5 bases). V lost 6 bases and J lost 1, with 10 bases in between. The length of the CDR3 is 14 residues. Germline V lookup: CDR1 MNHNY, CDR2 SVGAGI (reference sequence). This CDR3 reads CASRPGGSGNTIYF. CDR3 DNA: TGTGCCAGCAGACCCGGGGGTTCTGGAAACACCATATATTTT.

The sample holds many counts of this clonotype. This chain joins TRBV2 and TRBJ2-4; TRBD2 might be the D (5 bases). The CDR3 has 13 amino acids. Germline lookup yields CDR1 SNHLY and CDR2 FYNNEI. The V end lost 6 bases, the J end lost 8 bases, and 14 bases lay between the germline ends. The CDR3 is CASSAEGLDIQYF. The CDR3 nucleotides are TGTGCCAGCAGCGCCGAGGGCCTGGACATTCAGTACTTC.

This clonotype is medium-sized (0.01 to 0.1%) in the sample. This chain joins TRBV20-1 and TRBJ2-7; 12 nucleotides align to TRBD2. V lost 5 bases and J lost 5; bases outside the gene matches: 13. Germline CDR1 reads DFQATT; CDR2 reads SNEGSKA (reference sequence). The CDR3 consists of 16 residues. This CDR3 is CSAFSPRTSGNHEQYF. The CDR3, as DNA: TGCAGTGCTTTTTCCCCCCGGACTAGCGGGAACCACGAGCAGTACTTC.

The table lists this clonotype with many counts. The CDR3 DNA follows: TGTGCCAGCAGCCACCGGCGGGGGTCCTACGAGCAGTACTTC. Protein sequence: CASSHRRGSYEQYF. The V call is TRBV14, the J call TRBJ2-7; 7 bases map to TRBD2. V was clipped by 3 bases and J by 1 base; unmatched bases: 3. Germline V CDR1 and CDR2: SGHDN, FVKESK. The CDR3 is made up of 14 amino acids.

This chain connects TRBV5-5 to TRBJ1-5; D not resolved. The V gene lost 3 bases and the J gene lost 2 bases, with 6 bases spanning the gap. Per the germline V gene, CDR1 is SGHKS and CDR2 is YYEKEE (reference sequence). CDR3 size: 13 residues. Here the CDR3 DNA reads TGTGCCAGCAGCTCGGAGGGCAATCAGCCCCAGCATTTT. It specifies CASSSEGNQPQHF.

Details on this clonotype: The junction departs from germline at one end; a sequencing error may be responsible. V and J are TRBV4-1 and TRBJ2-2; weak D call: TRBD2 (5 bases). There are 12 residues in the CDR3. Germline V gene data show CDR1 as MGHRA and CDR2 as YSYEKL. The CDR3 region has the DNA TGCGCCAGCAGCCAATTCGCCGGGGAGCCGTTTTTT. As protein: CASSQFAGEPFF.

This clonotype was seen just once. A read error may produce the germline difference seen at one junction end. V and J are TRBV6-5 and TRBJ2-2, with D perhaps matching TRBD2 (5 bases). The CDR3 spans 15 residues. CDR1 and CDR2 from the germline V gene are MNHEY and SVGAGI. CDR3 DNA: TGTGCTAGCACCAGAAGGGCACGGAACACCGGGGAGCCGTTTTTT. This sequence encodes CASTRRARNTGEPFF.

This clonotype has only a few counts. The CDR3 DNA follows: TGTGCCAGCAGCTTGGACCGACCTCTAGCGGGAGTGAATGAGCAGTTCTTC. Protein sequence: CASSLDRPLAGVNEQFF. The gene calls are TRBV7-2 and TRBJ2-1, with 10 bases aligning to TRBD2. Looked up from germline, CDR1 is SGHTA and CDR2 is FQGNSA. V trimming: 3 bases; J trimming: 7 bases; junction bases outside the gene matches: 12. The length of the CDR3 is 17 residues.

In its sample, this clonotype is medium-sized (0.01 to 0.1%). The chain employs TRBV6-1 and TRBJ1-5; tentatively, D is TRBD1 (5 bases). V was shortened by 3 bases and J by 4 bases, with 10 bases between the two germline ends. The CDR3 runs to 14 residues. CDR1 and CDR2 (germline): MNHNS, SASEGT. The CDR3 protein is CASSDRGINQPQHF. In DNA form, the CDR3 reads TGTGCCAGCAGTGATCGGGGGATTAATCAGCCCCAGCATTTT.

The table lists this clonotype with a few counts. Just one base apart from a much larger clone, this may be a read error. The chain couples TRBV7-9 to TRBJ1-6; D gene uncertain. CDR3 size: 13 residues. With 2 bases removed from V and 9 bases from J, the gap between germline ends came to 8 bases. The germline CDR1 and CDR2 sequences are SEHNR and FQNEAQ (reference sequence). The CDR3 DNA follows: TGTGCCAGCAGCTTACGGGTTGGTTCACCCCTCCACTTT. It codes for CASSLRVGSPLHF.

This clonotype ranks as medium-sized (0.01 to 0.1%). The V call is TRBV24-1, the J call TRBJ2-1, with 9 bases matching TRBD2. The CDR3 runs 15 residues. Trimming at V came to 4 bases and at J to 3 bases, leaving 3 bases not matched to a gene. CDR1 and CDR2 (germline): KGHDR, SFDVKD. DNA for the CDR3: TGTGCCACCAGTGACCTAGCGGGGAACTACAATGAGCAGTTCTTC. Protein: CATSDLAGNYNEQFF.

This clonotype is medium-sized in the sample. The chain links TRBV21-1 to TRBJ2-2; the table's TRBD1 call for D was not verified on the DNA. TRBV21-1 is recorded as a pseudogene. This CDR3 has 16 residues. The CDR3 sequence is CASSKARAPGGGELFF. The DNA of the CDR3 is TGTGCCAGCAGCAAAGCGCGGGCCCCTGGCGGCGGGGAGCTGTTTTTT.

This clonotype is labeled medium-sized. The chain couples TRBV28 to TRBJ2-7, with D perhaps being TRBD1 or TRBD2 (5 bases each). Germline loops: CDR1 MDHEN, CDR2 SYDVKM. V was shortened by 3 bases and J by 0 bases, with 12 bases between the two germline ends. The CDR3 consists of 15 residues. The CDR3 DNA reads TGTGCCAGCAGTTTCCGGGGCCCTAGCTCCTACGAGCAGTACTTC. Translating it yields CASSFRGPSSYEQYF.

This clonotype was detected many times. V is TRBV29-1 and J is TRBJ2-7; 7 nucleotides align to TRBD2. CDR3 length equals 13 residues. The germline V gene has CDR1 SQVTM and CDR2 ANQGSEA. V lost 1 base to trimming and J lost 5 bases; unmatched junction nucleotides: 5. CDR3 amino acids: CSVEGTSLNEQYF. The CDR3 nucleotides are TGCAGCGTTGAAGGGACTAGTCTCAACGAGCAGTACTTC.

A note on this clonotype: A much more abundant neighbour one base away suggests this may be a read error. The chain recombines TRBV28 with TRBJ2-7; 7 nucleotides match TRBD1. The CDR3 sequence is 15 residues long. Looked up from germline, CDR1 is MDHEN and CDR2 is SYDVKM. The ends lost 8 bases at V and 3 bases at J; junction bases unmatched: 13. The CDR3 coding sequence is TGTGCCAGCTGTCAACTACAGGGGAGTAACTACGAGCAGTACTTC. It is translated as CASCQLQGSNYEQYF.